The TCR beta chain under discussion was sequenced for a study of identical twins. Through template switching, a universal primer site was introduced, and the cDNA contained unique molecular identifiers. TCRdb itself ran the 5' RACE reads through MiXCR, one entry per CDR3 protein. Among about 690,000 distinct CDR3 sequences, 5.5% to 6.5% were seen once, and the ten largest hold about 1.8%. V lost 0 bases to trimming and J lost 6 bases; unmatched junction nucleotides: 5. The CDR3 runs 15 residues. Germline lookup yields CDR1 DFQATT and CDR2 SNEGSKA (reference sequence). In this sample, this clonotype turned up many times.

This chain joins TRBV20-1 and TRBJ2-1; the match to TRBD2 covers 10 bases. This TCR came from a man between 18 and 35 years old in good health. Sequenced material: naive T cells sorted from blood. CDR3 DNA: TGCAGTGCTAGAGACCAATTAGCGGGAGGCAATGAGCAGTTCTTC. Its translation: CSARDQLAGGNEQFF.